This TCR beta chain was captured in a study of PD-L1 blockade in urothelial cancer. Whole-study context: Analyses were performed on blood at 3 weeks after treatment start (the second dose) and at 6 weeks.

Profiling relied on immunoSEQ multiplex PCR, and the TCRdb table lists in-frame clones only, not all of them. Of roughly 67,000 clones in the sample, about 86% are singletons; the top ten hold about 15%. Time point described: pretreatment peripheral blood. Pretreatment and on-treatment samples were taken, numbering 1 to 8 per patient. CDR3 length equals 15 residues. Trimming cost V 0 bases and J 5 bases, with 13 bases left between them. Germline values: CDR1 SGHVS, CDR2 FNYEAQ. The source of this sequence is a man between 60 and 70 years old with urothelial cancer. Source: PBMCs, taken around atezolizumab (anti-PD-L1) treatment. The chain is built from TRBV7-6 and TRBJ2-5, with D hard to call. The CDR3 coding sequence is TGTGCCAGCAGCTTAGCGCTAAGTTTTTCGGAGACCCAGTACTTC. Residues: CASSLALSFSETQYF.